This entry is about one T cell receptor (beta chain). The antigen is undetermined. This sample is drawn from a study of identical twins. Whole-study findings and limits: An excess of low generation probability was shown by twin-shared out-of-frame alpha sequences.

There were only healthy Caucasians among the donors. Per germline, CDR1 SGHTA and CDR2 FQGNSA. The CDR3 has 15 residues. J was trimmed by 4 bases and V by 3 bases; bases with no gene match: 9. From the 5' RACE reads, TCRdb called clonotypes with MiXCR, one entry per CDR3 protein. The sample lists hundreds of thousands of distinct CDR3 sequences, around a sixth occurring once. These data are also associated with another study on T cells expressing NK-cell markers. That paper states: Researchers got TCR beta repertoires out of sorted CD3+CD56+NKG2C+, CD3+CD56+NKG2C- and CD3+CD56-NKG2C+ T cells. A range of about 1.0-8% of CD8+ T cells consisted of dominant NKG2C+ clonotypes in a handful of donors.

Input material: PBMCs. The chain couples TRBV7-2 to TRBJ2-7; 7 nucleotides line up with TRBD1. The source is a woman in her late teens or twenties in good health. In DNA, the CDR3 is TGTGCCAGCAGCTTTCAGACAGGGCAACAGTACGAGCAGTACTTC. Translated, it gives CASSFQTGQQYEQYF. Complete variable domain (other parts from reference TRBV7-2 and TRBJ2-7): GAGVSQSPSNKVTEKGKDVELRCDPISGHTALYWYRQSLGQGLEFLIYFQGNSAPDKSGLPSDRFSAERTGGSVSTLTIQRTQQEDSAVYLCASSFQTGQQYEQYFGPGTRLTVT.